The rows below give T cell receptor beta chains drawn from one sample of a study of graft-versus-host responses after intestinal transplantation. Sequencing used immunoSEQ multiplex PCR; TCRdb keeps in-frame clones, though not all of them. The data show approximately 100,000 clones, with around 86% seen just once and 1.4% to 1.5% held by the top ten. The sequencing here drew on PBMCs, taken 255 days after intestinal transplant. Every receptor here comes from a human patient who received an intestinal transplant, so some T cells may come from the graft donor. The CDR3 runs from the conserved cysteine through the conserved F or W. Fields, in order: CDR3 DNA, CDR3 protein, clone size, V gene, D gene, J gene. D genes are given only for firm matches. Where a row states a size, it is once, few, many or the class of an expanded clone; other rows omit it.

cdr3_nt: TGCAGCGTTGTTGATAGCGGGGTTCGTGAGCAGTTCTTC
cdr3_aa: CSVVDSGVREQFF
clone_size: -
v_call: TRBV29-1
d_call: TRBD2
j_call: TRBJ2-1

cdr3_nt: TGTGCCAGCAGGGGGACCAAGACTGAAGCTTTCTTT
cdr3_aa: CASRGTKTEAFF
clone_size: -
v_call: TRBV6-1
d_call: -
j_call: TRBJ1-1

cdr3_nt: TGTGCCAGCAGCGTGGGGGACAGTCCATTCCCTGGAAACACCATATATTTT
cdr3_aa: CASSVGDSPFPGNTIYF
clone_size: -
v_call: TRBV9
d_call: TRBD1
j_call: TRBJ1-3

cdr3_nt: TGTGCCAGCAGAGAAGGACCGGTGAACACTGAAGCTTTCTTT
cdr3_aa: CASREGPVNTEAFF
clone_size: -
v_call: TRBV6-5
d_call: -
j_call: TRBJ1-1

cdr3_nt: TGTGCCAGCAGCCCGGGAGTTCCCTACGAGCAGTACTTC
cdr3_aa: CASSPGVPYEQYF
clone_size: once
v_call: TRBV9
d_call: -
j_call: TRBJ2-7

cdr3_nt: TGTGCCGCCGGGAGGGGTACCAACTATGGCTACACCTTC
cdr3_aa: CAAGRGTNYGYTF
clone_size: -
v_call: TRBV2
d_call: -
j_call: TRBJ1-2

cdr3_nt: TGTGCCAGCAGCTTAGGGCCGGGACCCACAGATACGCAGTATTTT
cdr3_aa: CASSLGPGPTDTQYF
clone_size: -
v_call: TRBV7-8
d_call: -
j_call: TRBJ2-3

cdr3_nt: TGTGCCAGCTCTAGGACAGGGACAGGCAATGAGCAGTTCTTC
cdr3_aa: CASSRTGTGNEQFF
clone_size: -
v_call: TRBV18
d_call: TRBD1
j_call: TRBJ2-1

cdr3_nt: TGTGCCAGGAATCTAGCGGGGGGGCTGAACACCGGGGAGCTGTTTTTT
cdr3_aa: CARNLAGGLNTGELFF
clone_size: -
v_call: TRBV6-7
d_call: TRBD2
j_call: TRBJ2-2

cdr3_nt: TGCGCCAGCAGCTGGCAGGGGGCTAACACTGAAGCTTTCTTT
cdr3_aa: CASSWQGANTEAFF
clone_size: -
v_call: TRBV5-1
d_call: TRBD1
j_call: TRBJ1-1

cdr3_nt: TGTGCCAGCAGCTTAGGTAGCAATCAGCCCCAGCATTTT
cdr3_aa: CASSLGSNQPQHF
clone_size: -
v_call: TRBV5-6
d_call: -
j_call: TRBJ1-5

cdr3_nt: TGTGCCAGCAGTTTTACAGGGGGGCACAACTATGGCTACACCTTC
cdr3_aa: CASSFTGGHNYGYTF
clone_size: -
v_call: TRBV6-5
d_call: TRBD1
j_call: TRBJ1-2

cdr3_nt: TGTGCCAGCAGTTTGCCCGTTTCTGGAAACACCATATATTTT
cdr3_aa: CASSLPVSGNTIYF
clone_size: -
v_call: TRBV28
d_call: -
j_call: TRBJ1-3

cdr3_nt: TGTGCCAGCAGTGAATTTACAGGGAACTATGGCTACACCTTC
cdr3_aa: CASSEFTGNYGYTF
clone_size: few
v_call: TRBV25-1
d_call: -
j_call: TRBJ1-2

cdr3_nt: TGTGCCAGTAGTAGGCCCGGACTAGCGGGAGATAACAATGAGCAGTTCTTC
cdr3_aa: CASSRPGLAGDNNEQFF
clone_size: once
v_call: TRBV19
d_call: TRBD2
j_call: TRBJ2-1

cdr3_nt: TGTGCCAGCAGCGGACTAGCGGGGAACACAGATACGCAGTATTTT
cdr3_aa: CASSGLAGNTDTQYF
clone_size: once
v_call: TRBV2
d_call: TRBD2
j_call: TRBJ2-3

cdr3_nt: TGTGCCAGCAGCTTAGCCCCTAGCGGGGTAGAGACCCAGTACTTC
cdr3_aa: CASSLAPSGVETQYF
clone_size: -
v_call: TRBV7-9
d_call: TRBD2
j_call: TRBJ2-5

cdr3_nt: TGTGCCAGCAGTGAAGACCCATCGGTCACAGATACGCAGTATTTT
cdr3_aa: CASSEDPSVTDTQYF
clone_size: -
v_call: TRBV6-1
d_call: -
j_call: TRBJ2-3

cdr3_nt: TGCGCCAGCAGCTTGGCAAGCAGGGTGGGTTCTGAAAAACTGTTTTTT
cdr3_aa: CASSLASRVGSEKLFF
clone_size: -
v_call: TRBV5-1
d_call: -
j_call: TRBJ1-4

cdr3_nt: TGTGCCACCCTAGGAATTAACGAAGCTTTCTTT
cdr3_aa: CATLGINEAFF
clone_size: -
v_call: TRBV28
d_call: -
j_call: TRBJ1-1

cdr3_nt: TGCAGTGCTAGGACAGGGAACGAGCAGTACTTC
cdr3_aa: CSARTGNEQYF
clone_size: once
v_call: TRBV20-1
d_call: TRBD1
j_call: TRBJ2-7

cdr3_nt: TGTGCCATCAGTGACTTACAGGGCGTCTACGGCTACACCTTC
cdr3_aa: CAISDLQGVYGYTF
clone_size: -
v_call: TRBV10-3
d_call: -
j_call: TRBJ1-2

cdr3_nt: TGTGCCAGCAGCTCGGGCCCAAATGAAAAACTGTTTTTT
cdr3_aa: CASSSGPNEKLFF
clone_size: few
v_call: TRBV7-8
d_call: -
j_call: TRBJ1-4

cdr3_nt: TGTGCCAGCAGCCCGGGGATGAAGGAGCAGTTCTTC
cdr3_aa: CASSPGMKEQFF
clone_size: -
v_call: TRBV13
d_call: -
j_call: TRBJ2-1

cdr3_nt: TGTGCCAGCAGCTCAGGCAGGGGCCCCTATAATGAAAAACTGTTTTTT
cdr3_aa: CASSSGRGPYNEKLFF
clone_size: -
v_call: TRBV7-8
d_call: -
j_call: TRBJ1-4

cdr3_nt: TGCGCCAGCAGCTTGGCAACTCAGGGCGAGCAGTACTTC
cdr3_aa: CASSLATQGEQYF
clone_size: -
v_call: TRBV5-1
d_call: -
j_call: TRBJ2-7

cdr3_nt: TGTGCCAGCAAAGATTCCCACACTAGCTCCTACGAGCAGTACTTC
cdr3_aa: CASKDSHTSSYEQYF
clone_size: -
v_call: TRBV6-5
d_call: -
j_call: TRBJ2-7

cdr3_nt: TGTGCCATCAGTGATGGGGCAGACCTGGATGAGCAGTTCTTC
cdr3_aa: CAISDGADLDEQFF
clone_size: -
v_call: TRBV10-3
d_call: -
j_call: TRBJ2-1

cdr3_nt: TGTGCCAGCAGCTCCGGGACAGGAAGCTCTGGAAACACCATATATTTT
cdr3_aa: CASSSGTGSSGNTIYF
clone_size: -
v_call: TRBV5-4
d_call: TRBD1
j_call: TRBJ1-3

cdr3_nt: TGCGCCAGCAGCCAAAACCACCCAGGGGGCTACAATGAGCAGTTCTTC
cdr3_aa: CASSQNHPGGYNEQFF
clone_size: -
v_call: TRBV4-1
d_call: TRBD1
j_call: TRBJ2-1

cdr3_nt: TGTGCCAGCAGTCTCTCGACAGGGATGAGCAATCAGCCCCAGCATTTT
cdr3_aa: CASSLSTGMSNQPQHF
clone_size: -
v_call: TRBV7-8
d_call: TRBD1
j_call: TRBJ1-5

cdr3_nt: TGCAGCGTTCCTTGGGGTACAGGCCCCTATGGCTACACCTTC
cdr3_aa: CSVPWGTGPYGYTF
clone_size: once
v_call: TRBV29-1
d_call: -
j_call: TRBJ1-2

cdr3_nt: TGTGCCTCAAAAGGGGACTCCTACGAGCAGTACTTC
cdr3_aa: CASKGDSYEQYF
clone_size: -
v_call: TRBV10-3
d_call: -
j_call: TRBJ2-7

cdr3_nt: TGTGCCAGTTCGTGGTCACAAGACAACTATGGCTACACCTTC
cdr3_aa: CASSWSQDNYGYTF
clone_size: -
v_call: TRBV19
d_call: -
j_call: TRBJ1-2

cdr3_nt: TGTGCCAGCAGCGCGGCGACAGGTTTTAACTATGGCTACACCTTC
cdr3_aa: CASSAATGFNYGYTF
clone_size: -
v_call: TRBV5-4
d_call: -
j_call: TRBJ1-2

cdr3_nt: TGTGCCAGCGTGAAGGACCCCATTGAGCAGTTCTTC
cdr3_aa: CASVKDPIEQFF
clone_size: few
v_call: TRBV11-3
d_call: -
j_call: TRBJ2-1

cdr3_nt: TGTGCCAGCAGGCGGACAGGGTCTGAAAAACTGTTTTTT
cdr3_aa: CASRRTGSEKLFF
clone_size: -
v_call: TRBV28
d_call: TRBD1
j_call: TRBJ1-4

cdr3_nt: TGTGCCAGCAGTTGGACTAGCGGGAGGGAGACCCAGTACTTC
cdr3_aa: CASSWTSGRETQYF
clone_size: -
v_call: TRBV6-5
d_call: TRBD2
j_call: TRBJ2-5

cdr3_nt: TGCGCCAGCAGACAGAGCTCCTACAATGAGCAGTTCTTC
cdr3_aa: CASRQSSYNEQFF
clone_size: -
v_call: TRBV5-1
d_call: -
j_call: TRBJ2-1

cdr3_nt: TGTGCCAGCAGTGGTGGGACTAGCGGGGTAGAGACCCAGTACTTC
cdr3_aa: CASSGGTSGVETQYF
clone_size: -
v_call: TRBV2
d_call: TRBD2
j_call: TRBJ2-5

cdr3_nt: TGCGCCAGCGGGCGGGGGACTGAAGCTTTCTTT
cdr3_aa: CASGRGTEAFF
clone_size: -
v_call: TRBV4-1
d_call: -
j_call: TRBJ1-1

cdr3_nt: TGCGCCAGCAGCCTGCAAGAGACCCAGTACTTC
cdr3_aa: CASSLQETQYF
clone_size: few
v_call: TRBV5-1
d_call: -
j_call: TRBJ2-5

cdr3_nt: TGTGCCAGCAGTTTAGTAGCGGGTAAAGAGACCCAGTACTTC
cdr3_aa: CASSLVAGKETQYF
clone_size: -
v_call: TRBV27
d_call: TRBD2
j_call: TRBJ2-5

cdr3_nt: TGTGCCAGCAGCCCGGGACTAGCGGGCAATGAGCAGTTCTTC
cdr3_aa: CASSPGLAGNEQFF
clone_size: -
v_call: TRBV7-3
d_call: TRBD2
j_call: TRBJ2-1

cdr3_nt: TGTGCCAGCAGCGTAGAGGCAGGGGAGGAAAAACTGTTTTTT
cdr3_aa: CASSVEAGEEKLFF
clone_size: -
v_call: TRBV9
d_call: -
j_call: TRBJ1-4

cdr3_nt: TGTGCCAGCAGCTTAGAACGGATCAATCAGCCCCAGCATTTT
cdr3_aa: CASSLERINQPQHF
clone_size: -
v_call: TRBV7-9
d_call: -
j_call: TRBJ1-5

cdr3_nt: TGTGCCAGCCAGCTTGGGGGGAGCTCCTACAATGAGCAGTTCTTC
cdr3_aa: CASQLGGSSYNEQFF
clone_size: -
v_call: TRBV7-9
d_call: -
j_call: TRBJ2-1

cdr3_nt: TGCGCCAGCAGGGACGGGACTAGCGGGAGGGAAAACATTCAGTACTTC
cdr3_aa: CASRDGTSGRENIQYF
clone_size: -
v_call: TRBV10-1
d_call: TRBD2
j_call: TRBJ2-4

cdr3_nt: TGTGCCAGCAGACCCGCTCGGGGGGATACGACCGGCCCAGAAAAACTGTTTTTT
cdr3_aa: CASRPARGDTTGPEKLFF
clone_size: -
v_call: TRBV27
d_call: -
j_call: TRBJ1-4

cdr3_nt: TGTGCCAGCAGTTACTCGACGGCGCCCGGGGAGCTGTTTTTT
cdr3_aa: CASSYSTAPGELFF
clone_size: once
v_call: TRBV6-5
d_call: -
j_call: TRBJ2-2

cdr3_nt: TGTGCCAGCAGTGAAGGTGCGGGGAGGAATGAGCAGTTCTTC
cdr3_aa: CASSEGAGRNEQFF
clone_size: once
v_call: TRBV6-4
d_call: -
j_call: TRBJ2-1

cdr3_nt: TGTGCCAGCAGTGACCGACAGGGAATGACTGAAGCTTTCTTT
cdr3_aa: CASSDRQGMTEAFF
clone_size: -
v_call: TRBV6-1
d_call: TRBD1
j_call: TRBJ1-1

cdr3_nt: TGTGCCAGCAGTGAATGGAGGGGCGGGGGCAATCAGCCCCAGCATTTT
cdr3_aa: CASSEWRGGGNQPQHF
clone_size: -
v_call: TRBV6-1
d_call: -
j_call: TRBJ1-5

cdr3_nt: TGTGCCAGCAGTTCTCAGCGGATTCAGCGAGCTGACTCTGGAAACACCATATATTTT
cdr3_aa: CASSSQRIQRADSGNTIYF
clone_size: -
v_call: TRBV28
d_call: -
j_call: TRBJ1-3

cdr3_nt: TGCAGTGCTAGTCACGAGCAGTACTTC
cdr3_aa: CSASHEQYF
clone_size: -
v_call: TRBV20-1
d_call: -
j_call: TRBJ2-7